Shown below are 13 T cell receptor beta chains from a single sample sequenced in a study of tumor and adjacent non-tumor tissue in lung cancer. The template was RNA from unsorted bulk tissue. TCRbeta libraries were built with three rounds of nested PCR, modified from ARM-PCR. One entry per CDR3 protein, called by TCRdb with MiXCR from the multiplex PCR reads. The sample lists around 200,000 distinct CDR3 sequences, 60% to 75% occurring once. The sample comprised lung tumor tissue. The origin of the receptors is a man between 60 and 75 years old with non-small cell lung cancer.

A note on this clonotype: One junction end does not reproduce the germline sequence, and a read error may be involved. The chain links TRBV11-3 to TRBJ1-1; D is uncertain. The CDR3 length is 13 residues. Germline values: CDR1 SGHNT, CDR2 YENEEA. CDR3: CASSGDMKTEAFF. The CDR3, as DNA: TGTGCCAGCAGTGGTGACATGAAGACTGAAGCTTTCTTT.

The chain carries TRBV6-5 and TRBJ2-7; 7 bases are a match to TRBD2. CDR3 length: 13 residues. Trimming at V came to 8 bases and at J to 6 bases, leaving 10 bases not matched to a gene. CDR1 is MNHEY, CDR2 SVGAGI, per germline. In DNA, the CDR3 is TGTGCCAGCTTCCCGGGGGGTGCGTGCGAGCAGTACTTC. Protein: CASFPGGACEQYF.

This chain joins TRBV6-5 and TRBJ1-5; no reliable D call. Trimming cost V 0 bases and J 5 bases, with 11 bases left between them. This CDR3 spans 15 amino acids. Germline V gene sequence: CDR1 MNHEY, CDR2 SVGAGI. This chain's CDR3 is CASSYSTGSDQPQHF. For the CDR3, the DNA is TGTGCCAGCAGTTACTCGACGGGGAGCGATCAGCCCCAGCATTTT.

This clonotype was observed a single time. One end of the junction does not line up with germline, which may come from a read error. The chain has TRBV6-5 and TRBJ1-6, with 7 bases matching TRBD1. The CDR3 loop spans 14 amino acids. Germline CDR1 reads MNHEY; CDR2 reads SVGAGI. CDR3 DNA: TGTGCCAGCAGTCACGGGACAGTTAATTCACTCCTCCACTTT. It yields the protein CASSHGTVNSLLHF.

The chain has TRBV5-1 and TRBJ1-2, with 7 positions matching TRBD1. The CDR3 covers 13 residues. Trimming took 4 bases from V and 4 from J; bases not matched to a gene: 4. The germline gives CDR1 SGHRS, CDR2 YFSETQ. The CDR3 loop is CASSQQGTYGYTF. In DNA form, the CDR3 reads TGCGCCAGCAGCCAACAGGGGACCTATGGCTACACCTTC.

Regarding this clonotype: The germline gene is not matched at one end of the junction; a read error may be the cause. This chain joins TRBV20-1 and TRBJ2-7; no clear D. This CDR3 comprises 11 residues. The germline CDR1 and CDR2 sequences are DFQATT and SNEGSKA (reference sequence). DNA for the CDR3: TGCAGTGATAGAGATCTGGCTATCGAGTACTTC. Translating gives CSDRDLAIEYF.

This sequence joins TRBV11-2 and TRBJ2-7; TRBD1 matches at 9 bases. The length of the CDR3 is 16 residues. Germline V gives CDR1 SGHAT, CDR2 FQNNGV. The CDR3 DNA is TGTGCCAGCAGCTTAGTGTGGGGACAGGGTTTCTACGAGCAGTATGTC. This encodes CASSLVWGQGFYEQYV.

The chain has TRBV6-1 and TRBJ2-7; TRBD2 is a possible D gene (5 bases). Per the germline V gene, CDR1 is MNHNS and CDR2 is SASEGT. V was pared by 4 bases and J by 3 bases, with 13 bases between. The CDR3 extends over 14 amino acids. The CDR3 region has the DNA TGTGCCAGCAGTGCAATCACAGAGGGCTACGAGCAGTACTTC. Translated: CASSAITEGYEQYF.

Regarding this clonotype: The junction differs from germline at one of its ends, possibly a read error. The CDR3 DNA sequence: TGTACCAGCAGTGTCGCACTCACCGGGGAGTTGTTTTTT. Translating gives CTSSVALTGELFF. V and J are TRBV2 and TRBJ2-2; TRBD2 is a possible D gene (5 bases). CDR1 SNHLY and CDR2 FYNNEI come from the germline V gene. The CDR3 is 13 amino acids.

The chain uses TRBV6-4 and TRBJ2-1; unclear D gene. The CDR3 extends over 13 amino acids. Germline V gene data show CDR1 as MRHNA and CDR2 as SNTAGT. V was pared by 3 bases and J by 5 bases, with 8 bases between. CDR3 sequence reads: CASSDEENNEQFF. The CDR3 bases are TGTGCCAGCAGTGATGAGGAGAACAATGAGCAGTTCTTC.

This clonotype showed up many times. The V and J genes are TRBV20-1 and TRBJ2-4; D is uncertain. Germline values: CDR1 DFQATT, CDR2 SNEGSKA (reference sequence). The CDR3 extends over 10 amino acids. The V gene lost 0 bases and the J gene lost 15 bases, with 9 bases spanning the gap. For the CDR3, the DNA is TGCAGTGCTAGAGATGGGTCGGGGTACTTC. Encoded protein: CSARDGSGYF.

This clonotype was observed once. The CDR3 end shows no conserved phenylalanine or tryptophan, and so a read error is likely. The rearrangement uses TRBV29-1 and TRBJ1-1, with a possible D match to TRBD1 (5 bases). Germline V gene lookup returns CDR1 SQVTM and CDR2 ANQGSEA. The CDR3 covers 14 residues. As DNA, the CDR3 is TGCATCGTTGACCGGCAGGGCCTGAACACTGAAGCTTTCTCT. Translated: CIVDRQGLNTEAFS.

This clonotype was observed a single time. The chain links TRBV6-1 to TRBJ1-5; D uncertain. This CDR3 contains 15 residues. With 3 bases removed from V and 8 bases from J, the gap between germline ends came to 17 bases. CDR1 and CDR2 from the germline V gene are MNHNS and SASEGT. The CDR3 coding sequence is TGTGCCAGCAGTGAGACTCACGGGTTGCGTAAGCCCCAGCATTTT. Its translation: CASSETHGLRKPQHF.